The 10 T cell receptor beta chains reported below all come from one sample, sequenced in a study of CD4 T cells in relation to SARS-CoV-2 and coronaviruses. Only in-frame clones appear in the TCRdb table, and some are missing; sequencing was by immunoSEQ multiplex PCR. This sample has tens of thousands of clones; under 90% occur once, and the top ten carry 1% to 1.5%. No antigen is known for these receptors. Specimen: naive CD4+ T cells from PBMCs, cultured in vitro. Subset in this sample: naive CD4+ T cells isolated by negative enrichment. The source of these receptors is an adult with COVID-19.

The gene calls are TRBV19 and TRBJ1-5; maybe TRBD1 (5 bases). V was cut by 4 bases and J by 4 bases, with 17 bases left in between. Germline V gene lookup returns CDR1 LNHDA and CDR2 SQIVND (reference sequence). This CDR3 is 16 amino acids long. The CDR3: CASSTDRIGWNQPQHF. The CDR3 DNA sequence: TGTGCCAGTAGTACCGACAGAATAGGGTGGAATCAGCCCCAGCATTTT. The full variable domain, rest sourced from reference TRBV19 and TRBJ1-5, is DGGITQSPKYLFRKEGQNVTLSCEQNLNHDAMYWYRQDPGQGLRLIYYSQIVNDFQKGDIAEGYSVSREKKESFPLTVTSAQKNPTAFYLCASSTDRIGWNQPQHFGDGTRLSIL.

The chain is built from TRBV24-1 and TRBJ2-1; 7 nucleotides align to TRBD2. Trimming took 9 bases from V and 9 from J; bases not matched to a gene: 13. The CDR3 spans 14 residues. CDR1 is KGHDR, CDR2 SFDVKD, per germline. Written as DNA, the CDR3 is TGTGCCACCGCCGGGGCCGGACTAGTTAGTGAGCAGTTCTTC. Its protein product is CATAGAGLVSEQFF.

V and J are TRBV10-3 and TRBJ1-6; no firm D call. CDR1 and CDR2 (germline): ENHRY, SYGVKD. This CDR3 has 14 amino acids. V lost 2 bases and J lost 7, with 9 bases in between. DNA of the CDR3: TGTGCCATCAGTGAGCTGACGGGAAATTCACCCCTCCACTTT. Amino acids: CAISELTGNSPLHF.

The chain recombines TRBV30 with TRBJ2-1; 9 bases align to TRBD2. After removal of 4 bases from V and 9 bases from J, the junction contained 7 bases not matched to a gene. Germline lookup yields CDR1 GTSNPN and CDR2 SVGIG (reference sequence). CDR3 size: 13 residues. The DNA for the CDR3 is TGTGCCTGGATAGCAGCGGGGGGCGGTGAGCAGTTCTTC. Its protein is CAWIAAGGGEQFF.

The gene calls are TRBV24-1 and TRBJ2-3; possibly TRBD1 or TRBD2 for D (5 bases each). Germline loops: CDR1 KGHDR, CDR2 SFDVKD. This CDR3 contains 14 residues. Deletions cut 6 bases from V and 7 bases from J, with 16 bases between. The CDR3 spells CATSLGASRHTQYF. Here the CDR3 DNA reads TGTGCCACCAGTCTTGGGGCTAGCCGGCATACGCAGTATTTT.

The chain couples TRBV7-9 to TRBJ2-3; 10 nucleotides agree with TRBD2. Germline CDR1 is SEHNR and CDR2 is FQNEAQ (reference sequence). J lost 5 bases, V lost 3 bases, and 11 bases had no gene match. The CDR3 runs to 17 residues. This CDR3 reads CASSFRGGLAILDTQYF. The CDR3 DNA sequence: TGTGCCAGCAGCTTCCGTGGGGGACTAGCGATTCTAGATACGCAGTATTTT.

The gene calls are TRBV6-2 or TRBV6-3 and TRBJ2-4, with 13 bases lining up with TRBD2. Germline trimming cut 5 bases from V and 5 bases from J; bases unmatched to any gene: 6. Germline V gene sequence: CDR1 MNHEY, CDR2 SVGEGT. The CDR3 consists of 16 residues. CDR3 nucleotides: TGTGCCAGCAGTAAAACTAGCGGGAGGGCCCAAAACATTCAGTACTTC. Protein product: CASSKTSGRAQNIQYF.

This clone came up once. This chain connects TRBV20-1 to TRBJ2-7, with D unclear. The CDR3 sequence is 13 residues long. Germline V gene data show CDR1 as DFQATT and CDR2 as SNEGSKA (reference sequence). The ends were cut back, 3 bases at V and 5 bases at J, with 14 bases in the middle. In nucleotides, the CDR3 is TGCAGTGCTAGTGGTGCTTCGGTGGACGAGCAGTACTTC. Encoded protein: CSASGASVDEQYF.

The chain carries TRBV5-1 and TRBJ2-1; perhaps TRBD2 as D (6 bases). The germline V gene has CDR1 SGHRS and CDR2 YFSETQ. V shed 4 bases and J shed 6 bases, with 11 bases lying between them. This CDR3 region has 13 residues. CDR3 sequence: CASSRGELNEQFF. For the CDR3, the DNA is TGCGCCAGCAGCCGCGGGGAACTCAATGAGCAGTTCTTC.

The rearrangement uses TRBV28 and TRBJ1-4; maybe TRBD1 (6 bases). Germline V gene lookup returns CDR1 MDHEN and CDR2 SYDVKM. The CDR3 consists of 15 residues. The V end was cut by 5 bases, the J end by 8 bases, with 18 bases between. The CDR3 sequence: CASSHGRGRVEKLFF. CDR3 DNA sequence: TGTGCCAGCAGTCATGGACGGGGGCGGGTGGAAAAACTGTTTTTT. The full variable domain, rest sourced from reference TRBV28 and TRBJ1-4, is DVKVTQSSRYLVKRTGEKVFLECVQDMDHENMFWYRQDPGLGLRLIYFSYDVKMKEKGDIPEGYSVSREKKERFSLILESASTNQTSMYLCASSHGRGRVEKLFFGSGTQLSVL.